The 8 T cell receptor beta chains given below trace back to one sample, sequenced in a study of human T cells and chemical hapten exposure. TCRdb itself ran the RACE reads through MiXCR, one entry per CDR3 protein. The sample consists of about 54,000 distinct CDR3 sequences, about 9.9% of them appearing once. Time point: patch test 2, 6 weeks after DPC sensitization. Treatment in this sample: therapeutic diphenylcyclopropenone sensitization with weekly scalp DPC. Sequenced here: whole blood, sampled in connection with sensitization to the hapten diphenylcyclopropenone (DPC). Receptors were obtained from a woman between 50 and 59 years old with alopecia areata. Some clones in this sample may be carry-over from other donors' samples.

This clonotype has a handful of counts. This chain uses TRBV3-1 with TRBJ2-7; 11 bases are a match to TRBD2. Germline-derived CDR1 and CDR2 are LGHDT and YNNKEL (reference sequence). This CDR3 has 17 residues. Trimming took 7 bases from V and 4 from J; bases not matched to a gene: 15. The CDR3 nucleotides read TGTGCCAGCACCTTAAACGTAGCGGGAGGGCCCATGTACGAGCAGTACTTC. Its translation is CASTLNVAGGPMYEQYF.

As to this clonotype: Likely a read error: the CDR3 ends without its conserved phenylalanine or tryptophan. In nucleotides, the CDR3 is TGTGCCAGCAGTTTACAGGATCAGCCCCAGCATCTT. The encoded protein is CASSLQDQPQHL. The rearrangement links TRBV12-3 or TRBV12-4 to TRBJ1-5; D is unclear. The CDR3 totals 12 residues. V was cut by 2 bases and J by 5 bases, with 4 bases left in between.

This clonotype was found many times. The chain has TRBV6-2 or TRBV6-3 and TRBJ2-7; perhaps TRBD2 as D (5 bases). With 6 bases removed from V and 3 bases from J, the gap between germline ends came to 6 bases. The CDR3 sequence is 11 residues long. Germline V CDR1 and CDR2: MNHEY, SVGEGT. The CDR3 DNA reads TGTGCCAGCAGACGGGGCTACGAGCAGTACTTC. It yields the protein CASRRGYEQYF.

The chain couples TRBV19 to TRBJ1-5, with TRBD1 matching 8 bases. The CDR3 spans 15 residues. After removal of 5 bases from V and 8 bases from J, the junction contained 11 bases not matched to a gene. CDR1 and CDR2 (germline): LNHDA, SQIVND (reference sequence). CDR3 nucleotide sequence: TGTGCCAGTAGTTCGATCAGGGGGCAAGGGGAGCCCCAGCATTTT. Amino acid sequence: CASSSIRGQGEPQHF.

This clonotype was counted only a few times. The chain is built from TRBV6-1 and TRBJ2-1, with 10 bases aligning to TRBD2. The V gene's germline CDR1 is MNHNS and CDR2 SASEGT. V gave up 6 bases and J gave up 6 bases; unmatched junction bases: 8. The CDR3 is made up of 15 amino acids. CDR3 residues: CASRNSGRASNEQFF. Written as DNA, the CDR3 is TGTGCCAGCAGAAACAGCGGGAGGGCCTCCAATGAGCAGTTCTTC.

This chain links TRBV4-3 with TRBJ2-7; D is tentatively TRBD1 or TRBD2 (5 bases each). The CDR3 spans 15 residues. Germline CDR1 and CDR2: LGHNA and YSLEER. With 3 bases removed from V and 3 bases from J, the gap between germline ends came to 15 bases. In DNA, the CDR3 is TGCGCCAGCAGCCACCCAGGGACCTTAAACTACGAGCAGTACTTC. Amino acids: CASSHPGTLNYEQYF.

This clonotype was seen many times. This chain connects TRBV28 to TRBJ2-7; TRBD1 agrees at 9 bases. CDR3 length: 15 residues. V trimming: 6 bases; J trimming: 1 base; junction bases outside the gene matches: 7. The V gene's germline CDR1 is MDHEN and CDR2 SYDVKM. The CDR3 loop is CASSQQGATSYEQYF. For the CDR3, the DNA is TGTGCCAGCAGCCAACAGGGGGCCACATCCTACGAGCAGTACTTC.

This clonotype was counted at least ten times. V and J are TRBV7-2 and TRBJ2-5; D gene unclear. There are 13 residues in the CDR3. Germline CDR1 reads SGHTA; CDR2 reads FQGNSA. V was trimmed by 3 bases and J by 2 bases, leaving 7 bases between them. The CDR3 protein is CASSFRVQETQYF. CDR3 in DNA: TGTGCCAGCAGCTTTAGGGTTCAAGAGACCCAGTACTTC.